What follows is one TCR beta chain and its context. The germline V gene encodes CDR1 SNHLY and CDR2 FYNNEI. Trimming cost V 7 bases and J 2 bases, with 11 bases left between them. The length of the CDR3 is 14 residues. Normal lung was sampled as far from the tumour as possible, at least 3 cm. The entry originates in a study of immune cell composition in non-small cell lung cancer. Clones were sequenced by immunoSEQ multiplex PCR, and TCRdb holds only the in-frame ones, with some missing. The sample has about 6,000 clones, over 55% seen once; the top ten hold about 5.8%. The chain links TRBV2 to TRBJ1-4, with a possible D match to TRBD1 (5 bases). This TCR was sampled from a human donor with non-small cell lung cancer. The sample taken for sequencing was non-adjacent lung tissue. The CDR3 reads CASMRQPTNEKLFF. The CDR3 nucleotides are TGTGCCAGCATGCGACAGCCTACTAATGAAAAACTGTTTTTT.